This T cell receptor (beta chain) is from a study of blood T cell repertoires in COVID-19. Study-level information: Cohort 3 recovered donors had two negative PCRs, clearance, or symptom resolution. Italy, Spain and the United States were the sources of the convalescent and acute COVID-19 samples.

The V segment lost 7 bases and the J segment 0 bases; nucleotides outside the gene matches: 4. Germline CDR1 LGHNT, CDR2 FRNRAP. There are 15 residues in the CDR3. Researchers sorted participants into cohorts using their self-reported clinical history. The method was immunoSEQ multiplex PCR; TCRdb's version includes in-frame clones alone and lacks a portion of them. The table lists about 360,000 clones, around 87% of them singletons. Sequencing used PBMCs or T cells enriched from blood (not recorded which). The chain couples TRBV12-5 to TRBJ2-2; TRBD1 matches 8 bases. The clonotype comes from a man between 40 and 49 years old in a cohort exposed to, infected with or recovered from COVID-19 (not recorded which). The CDR3 loop is CASARTGPNTGELFF. The CDR3 region has the DNA TGTGCTAGTGCCCGGACAGGGCCGAACACCGGGGAGCTGTTTTTT.